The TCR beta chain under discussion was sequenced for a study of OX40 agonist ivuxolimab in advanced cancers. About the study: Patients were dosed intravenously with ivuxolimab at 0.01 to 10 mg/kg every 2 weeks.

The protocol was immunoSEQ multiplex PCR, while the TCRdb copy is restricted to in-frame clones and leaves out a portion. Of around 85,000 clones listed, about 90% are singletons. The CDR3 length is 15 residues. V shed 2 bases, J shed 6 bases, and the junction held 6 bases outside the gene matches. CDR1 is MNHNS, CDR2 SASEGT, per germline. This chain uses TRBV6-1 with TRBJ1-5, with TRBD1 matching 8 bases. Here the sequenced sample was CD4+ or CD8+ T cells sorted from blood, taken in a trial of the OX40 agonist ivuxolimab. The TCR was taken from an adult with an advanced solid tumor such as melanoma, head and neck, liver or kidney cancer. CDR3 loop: CASSEQGAIGQPQHF. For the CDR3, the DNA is TGTGCCAGCAGTGAACAGGGGGCGATAGGTCAGCCCCAGCATTTT.